This TCR beta chain was captured by sequencing in a study of control samples from healthy donors and cancer patients. V shed 5 bases and J shed 8 bases, with 19 bases lying between them. Germline V gene lookup returns CDR1 SEHNR and CDR2 FQNEAQ (reference sequence). This CDR3 has 15 amino acids. Clones were sequenced by immunoSEQ multiplex PCR, and TCRdb holds only the in-frame ones, with some missing. The data hold roughly 130,000 clones, with 85% to 95% observed a single time. The source of this sequence is a man aged 55 to 70 with colorectal cancer. The chain combines TRBV7-9 with TRBJ2-1, with D possibly matching TRBD1 (6 bases). Sequenced material: PBMCs. The CDR3: CASSHGQLGHDEQFF. In DNA form, the CDR3 reads TGTGCCAGCAGCCACGGACAGTTGGGTCACGATGAGCAGTTCTTC.